This T cell receptor beta chain was sequenced during a study of T cell responses to AZD1222 COVID-19 vaccine. Regarding the study as a whole: Baseline serostatus was positive in only six AZD1222 recipients.

In regard to this clone: Its specificity is not known.

Sequencing was performed with immunoSEQ multiplex PCR; in TCRdb, only in-frame clones are kept and a portion is missing. The sample holds more than 140,000 clones, approximately 93% seen once. The clonotype was recovered from an adult in good health. The input for sequencing was peripheral blood, taken on day 0 of MenACWY control vaccination.

The CDR3 DNA is TGTGCCAGCAGTGACATGACAGGCTATGGCTACACCTTC. Translated: CASSDMTGYGYTF. The chain is built from TRBV25-1 and TRBJ1-2, with D tentatively TRBD1 (6 bases). Deletions cut 3 bases from V and 4 bases from J, with 9 bases between. Germline CDR1 reads MGHDK; CDR2 reads SYGVNS. This CDR3 spans 13 amino acids.